The rows below give T cell receptor beta chains drawn from one sample of a study of Tregs in tolerant kidney transplant recipients. Repertoires were generated with immunoSEQ multiplex PCR, while TCRdb's copy carries only in-frame clones and drops some. This sample has 50,000 or so clones, with over 80% found just once. The starting material was CD8+ T cells from blood (PBMCs), obtained 24 months after the transplant. The receptor source for this set is a human patient who received a combined kidney and bone marrow transplant. Some T cells may be transferred from the graft donor. The CDR3 runs from the conserved cysteine through the conserved F or W. The D gene is left open where the match is weak. Some rows mark clone size as missing; the rest say once, few, many or name a class of expanded clone.

clone size: .
D gene: .
J gene: TRBJ2-3
V gene: TRBV4-3
CDR3 DNA: TGCGCCAGCAGCCAAGGAATGGGACTAGATACGCAGTATTTT
CDR3 protein: CASSQGMGLDTQYF

clone size: once
D gene: TRBD1
J gene: TRBJ2-7
V gene: TRBV13
CDR3 DNA: TGTGCCAGCAGCTTAGGACAGGGGCCCTCCTACGAGCAGTACTTC
CDR3 protein: CASSLGQGPSYEQYF

clone size: .
D gene: .
J gene: TRBJ2-6
V gene: TRBV19
CDR3 DNA: TGTGCCAGTAGTCGTGACAGTATAGTCTCTGGGGCCAACGTCCTGACTTTC
CDR3 protein: CASSRDSIVSGANVLTF

clone size: .
D gene: TRBD2
J gene: TRBJ2-1
V gene: TRBV10-3
CDR3 DNA: TGTGCCATCAGTCAGGGGACTAGGGCCAATGAGCAGTTCTTC
CDR3 protein: CAISQGTRANEQFF

clone size: .
D gene: .
J gene: TRBJ2-1
V gene: TRBV5-6
CDR3 DNA: TGTGCCAGCAGCTACGGACTATCCCTGAGCTCCTACAATGAGCAGTTCTTC
CDR3 protein: CASSYGLSLSSYNEQFF

clone size: .
D gene: .
J gene: TRBJ2-2
V gene: TRBV30
CDR3 DNA: TGTGCCTGGAGTGTCACTAAGCCCGGGGAGCTGTTTTTT
CDR3 protein: CAWSVTKPGELFF

clone size: .
D gene: .
J gene: TRBJ1-2
V gene: TRBV15
CDR3 DNA: TGTGCCACCAGCAGAGCGGGCGGGGTACACACCTTC
CDR3 protein: CATSRAGGVHTF

clone size: .
D gene: .
J gene: TRBJ1-3
V gene: TRBV6-5
CDR3 DNA: TGTGCCAGCACCGCCGGGGGATTTGGAAACACCATATATTTT
CDR3 protein: CASTAGGFGNTIYF

clone size: .
D gene: TRBD2
J gene: TRBJ2-1
V gene: TRBV4-3
CDR3 DNA: TGCGCCAGCAGCCAAACGGGACTAGCGGAATACAATGAGCAGTTCTTC
CDR3 protein: CASSQTGLAEYNEQFF

clone size: once
D gene: TRBD1
J gene: TRBJ2-2
V gene: TRBV6-5
CDR3 DNA: TGTGCCAGCACCACGACAGGGGTCGGAGTTGGGGAGCTGTTTTTT
CDR3 protein: CASTTTGVGVGELFF

clone size: .
D gene: TRBD2
J gene: TRBJ2-7
V gene: TRBV9
CDR3 DNA: TGTGCCAGCAGCGTAGACCCCTTTGGGACTAACTACGAGCAGTACTTC
CDR3 protein: CASSVDPFGTNYEQYF

clone size: .
D gene: .
J gene: TRBJ1-1
V gene: TRBV30
CDR3 DNA: TGTGCCTGGAGTGTATTGGGGGGTCGGACTGAAGCTTTCTTT
CDR3 protein: CAWSVLGGRTEAFF

clone size: .
D gene: TRBD2
J gene: TRBJ2-1
V gene: TRBV7-9
CDR3 DNA: TGTGCCAGCAGCCTTACTAGCGGGGGAGGCAATGAGCAGTTCTTC
CDR3 protein: CASSLTSGGGNEQFF

clone size: .
D gene: .
J gene: TRBJ1-4
V gene: TRBV25-1
CDR3 DNA: TGTGCCAGCACCACAACTAATGAAAAACTGTTTTTT
CDR3 protein: CASTTTNEKLFF

clone size: .
D gene: .
J gene: TRBJ2-3
V gene: TRBV4-3
CDR3 DNA: TGCGCCAGCAGTCCAGGACAGCGGGATACGCAGTATTTT
CDR3 protein: CASSPGQRDTQYF

clone size: .
D gene: .
J gene: TRBJ1-1
V gene: TRBV11-3
CDR3 DNA: TGTGCCAGCAGCTTAGGCAGGGAGGGGGTCACCGAAGCTTTCTTT
CDR3 protein: CASSLGREGVTEAFF

clone size: .
D gene: .
J gene: TRBJ2-5
V gene: TRBV29-1
CDR3 DNA: TGCAGCGTTGAAGGGGCCGGGACAAGGCCCCACGGGGCCCAGTACTTC
CDR3 protein: CSVEGAGTRPHGAQYF

clone size: .
D gene: TRBD2
J gene: TRBJ2-7
V gene: TRBV5-6
CDR3 DNA: TGTGCCAGCAGCTTCCCAAGCCCTAGCGGGAGAAACTACGAGCAGTACTTC
CDR3 protein: CASSFPSPSGRNYEQYF

clone size: .
D gene: .
J gene: TRBJ2-6
V gene: TRBV9
CDR3 DNA: TGTGCCAGCAGCTCAGGGGGGGCCAACGTCCTGACTTTC
CDR3 protein: CASSSGGANVLTF

clone size: .
D gene: .
J gene: TRBJ2-7
V gene: TRBV27
CDR3 DNA: TGTGCCAGCAGTCCCCTTGACAGACCCTACGAGCAGTACTTC
CDR3 protein: CASSPLDRPYEQYF

clone size: .
D gene: .
J gene: TRBJ1-1
V gene: TRBV28
CDR3 DNA: TGTGCCAGCAGCTGGGAACAGGTGTTTAACACTGAAGCTTTCTTT
CDR3 protein: CASSWEQVFNTEAFF

clone size: .
D gene: .
J gene: TRBJ1-6
V gene: TRBV27
CDR3 DNA: TGTGCCAGCAGTTCTTCTTCGGAGACGAATTCCCCCCTCCACTTT
CDR3 protein: CASSSSSETNSPLHF

clone size: .
D gene: TRBD1
J gene: TRBJ1-4
V gene: TRBV27
CDR3 DNA: TGTGCCAGCAGTTTATCAGGACAGGGGGCAATAACTAATGAAAAACTGTTTTTT
CDR3 protein: CASSLSGQGAITNEKLFF

clone size: .
D gene: .
J gene: TRBJ1-5
V gene: TRBV13
CDR3 DNA: TGTGCCAGCAGCTTAGGCCGACAGATCAATCAGCCCCAGCATTTT
CDR3 protein: CASSLGRQINQPQHF

clone size: .
D gene: .
J gene: TRBJ1-1
V gene: TRBV7-9
CDR3 DNA: TGTGCCAGCAGCTTAGATTTCGGAGAGTTCACTGAAGCTTTCTTT
CDR3 protein: CASSLDFGEFTEAFF

clone size: .
D gene: TRBD2
J gene: TRBJ2-4
V gene: TRBV2
CDR3 DNA: TGTGCCAGCGGGGTATCTCTCGAGGGAGGGAAAAACATTCAGTACTTC
CDR3 protein: CASGVSLEGGKNIQYF

clone size: .
D gene: .
J gene: TRBJ2-2
V gene: TRBV7-6
CDR3 DNA: TGTGCCAGCAGCTTAGTTAACGGGAAGAGTGTTCGGGCGAACACCGGGGAGCTGTTTTTT
CDR3 protein: CASSLVNGKSVRANTGELFF

clone size: .
D gene: .
J gene: TRBJ2-7
V gene: TRBV7-8
CDR3 DNA: TGTGCCAGCAGCTTAGCGCTCAGGGTAGTCTACGAGCAGTACTTC
CDR3 protein: CASSLALRVVYEQYF

clone size: .
D gene: .
J gene: TRBJ2-7
V gene: TRBV7-9
CDR3 DNA: TGTGCCAGCAGCTTAGTTCTCGGCGAGCAGTACTTC
CDR3 protein: CASSLVLGEQYF

clone size: .
D gene: .
J gene: TRBJ2-7
V gene: TRBV19
CDR3 DNA: TGTGCCAGTAGTAGCGGGGACTACGAGCAGTACTTC
CDR3 protein: CASSSGDYEQYF

clone size: .
D gene: TRBD1
J gene: TRBJ2-7
V gene: TRBV7-6
CDR3 DNA: TGTGCCAGCAGCTCCGGGACAGGGTACTACGAGCAGTACTTC
CDR3 protein: CASSSGTGYYEQYF

clone size: .
D gene: .
J gene: TRBJ2-7
V gene: TRBV6-1
CDR3 DNA: TGTGCCAGCAGTACCTCTCAGGAGCAGTACTTC
CDR3 protein: CASSTSQEQYF

clone size: .
D gene: TRBD2
J gene: TRBJ2-1
V gene: TRBV4-2
CDR3 DNA: TGTGCCAGCAGCCAAGACGGGACTAGCGGGAGGCACAATGAGCAGTTCTTC
CDR3 protein: CASSQDGTSGRHNEQFF

clone size: .
D gene: TRBD2
J gene: TRBJ2-3
V gene: TRBV11-3
CDR3 DNA: TGTGCCAGCAGCTTAGCCACACTAGCGGGAGTAACAGATACGCAGTATTTT
CDR3 protein: CASSLATLAGVTDTQYF

clone size: .
D gene: TRBD2
J gene: TRBJ2-1
V gene: TRBV25-1
CDR3 DNA: TGTGCCAGCAGTGAACAATCCGGACTAGCGGGAGGAGGGGTGCAGTTCTTC
CDR3 protein: CASSEQSGLAGGGVQFF

clone size: .
D gene: TRBD1
J gene: TRBJ2-7
V gene: TRBV19
CDR3 DNA: TGTGCCAGTAGCCTAGGGACAGGGAGCTCCTACGAGCAGTACTTC
CDR3 protein: CASSLGTGSSYEQYF

clone size: .
D gene: TRBD2
J gene: TRBJ2-1
V gene: TRBV7-9
CDR3 DNA: TGTGCCAGCAGCTGGGGCGGGGGGGCTAAAAACAATGAGCAGTTCTTC
CDR3 protein: CASSWGGGAKNNEQFF

clone size: .
D gene: TRBD2
J gene: TRBJ2-2
V gene: TRBV9
CDR3 DNA: TGTGCCAGCAGCGTGGGACTAGCGGGGACCGGGGAGCTGTTTTTT
CDR3 protein: CASSVGLAGTGELFF

clone size: .
D gene: TRBD1
J gene: TRBJ1-2
V gene: TRBV6-1
CDR3 DNA: TGTGCCAGCAGGCCAGGGACAGGGGGCAACTATGGCTACACCTTC
CDR3 protein: CASRPGTGGNYGYTF

clone size: .
D gene: .
J gene: TRBJ1-1
V gene: TRBV29-1
CDR3 DNA: TGCAGCGCCCGCGGGGAAGAAGCTTTCTTT
CDR3 protein: CSARGEEAFF

clone size: .
D gene: .
J gene: TRBJ2-2
V gene: TRBV7-2
CDR3 DNA: TGTGCCAGCAGCTTAGGGGCAGAGACCGGGGAGCTGTTTTTT
CDR3 protein: CASSLGAETGELFF

clone size: .
D gene: .
J gene: TRBJ1-4
V gene: TRBV4-3
CDR3 DNA: TGCGCCAGCAGCCAAGGGTGGGTAAACGACAACGGTTTCGAAAAACTGTTTTTT
CDR3 protein: CASSQGWVNDNGFEKLFF

clone size: .
D gene: .
J gene: TRBJ1-1
V gene: TRBV28
CDR3 DNA: TGTGCCAGCAGTTGGGCCGAAACCGGCACTGAAGCTTTCTTT
CDR3 protein: CASSWAETGTEAFF

clone size: .
D gene: TRBD1
J gene: TRBJ2-7
V gene: TRBV7-6
CDR3 DNA: TGTGCCAGCACCCGGGACAGGGGGCACTACGAGCAGTACTTC
CDR3 protein: CASTRDRGHYEQYF

clone size: .
D gene: .
J gene: TRBJ1-3
V gene: TRBV7-9
CDR3 DNA: TGTGCCAGCAGCCTGGGACTGAACTCTGGAAACACCATATATTTT
CDR3 protein: CASSLGLNSGNTIYF

clone size: .
D gene: TRBD2
J gene: TRBJ2-4
V gene: TRBV5-1
CDR3 DNA: TGCGCCAGCAGCTTGACTAGCGGGGGGGCCTGGACCAAAAACATTCAGTACTTC
CDR3 protein: CASSLTSGGAWTKNIQYF